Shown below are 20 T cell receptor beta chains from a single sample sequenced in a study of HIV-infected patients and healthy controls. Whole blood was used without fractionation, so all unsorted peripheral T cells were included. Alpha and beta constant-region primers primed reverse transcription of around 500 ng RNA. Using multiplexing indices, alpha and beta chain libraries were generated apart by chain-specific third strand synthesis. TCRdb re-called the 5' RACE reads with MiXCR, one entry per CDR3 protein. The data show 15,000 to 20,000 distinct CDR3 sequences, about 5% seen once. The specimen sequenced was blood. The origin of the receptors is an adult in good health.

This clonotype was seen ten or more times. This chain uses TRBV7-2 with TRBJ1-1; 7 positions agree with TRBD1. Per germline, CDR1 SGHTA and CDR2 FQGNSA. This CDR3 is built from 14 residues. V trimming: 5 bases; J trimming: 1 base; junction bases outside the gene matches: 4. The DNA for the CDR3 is TGTGCCAGCAGCAAATGGACAGGGAACACTGAAGCTTTCTTT. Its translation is CASSKWTGNTEAFF.

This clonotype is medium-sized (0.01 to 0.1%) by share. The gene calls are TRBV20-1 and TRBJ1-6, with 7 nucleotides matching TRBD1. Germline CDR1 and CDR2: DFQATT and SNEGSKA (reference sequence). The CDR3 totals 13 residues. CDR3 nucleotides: TGCAGGGCGGGTGACAGGGACAATTCACCCCTCCACTTT. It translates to CRAGDRDNSPLHF.

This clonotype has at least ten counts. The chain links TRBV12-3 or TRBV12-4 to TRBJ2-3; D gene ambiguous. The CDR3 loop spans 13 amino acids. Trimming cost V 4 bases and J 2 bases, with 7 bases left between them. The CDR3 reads CASSYYSTDTQYF. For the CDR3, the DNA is TGTGCCAGCAGTTATTACTCCACAGATACGCAGTATTTT.

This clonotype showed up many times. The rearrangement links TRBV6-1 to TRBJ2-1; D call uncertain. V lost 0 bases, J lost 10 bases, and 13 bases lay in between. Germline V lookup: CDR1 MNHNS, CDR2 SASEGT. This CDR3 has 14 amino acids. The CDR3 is CASSEALTHGEQFF. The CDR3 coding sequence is TGTGCCAGCAGTGAAGCGCTGACTCATGGGGAGCAGTTCTTC.

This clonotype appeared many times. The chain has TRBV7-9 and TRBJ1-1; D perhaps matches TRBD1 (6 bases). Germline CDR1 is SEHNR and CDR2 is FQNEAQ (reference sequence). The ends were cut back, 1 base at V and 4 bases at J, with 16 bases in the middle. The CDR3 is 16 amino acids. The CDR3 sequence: CASSLEGGRTGTEAFF. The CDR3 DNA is TGTGCCAGCAGCTTAGAGGGGGGGCGAACGGGCACTGAAGCTTTCTTT.

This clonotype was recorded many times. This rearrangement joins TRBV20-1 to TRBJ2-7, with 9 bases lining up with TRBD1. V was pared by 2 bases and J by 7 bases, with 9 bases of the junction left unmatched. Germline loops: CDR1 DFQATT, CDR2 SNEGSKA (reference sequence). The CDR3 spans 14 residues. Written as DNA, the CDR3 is TGCAGTGCTAGAAGGGACAGGGAATGGATTGAGCAGTACTTC. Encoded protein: CSARRDREWIEQYF.

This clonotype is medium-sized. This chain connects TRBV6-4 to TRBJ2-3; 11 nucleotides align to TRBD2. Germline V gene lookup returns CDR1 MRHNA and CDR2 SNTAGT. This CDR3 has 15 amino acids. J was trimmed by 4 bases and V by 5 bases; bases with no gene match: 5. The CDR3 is CASSRSGGGPDTQYF. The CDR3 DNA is TGTGCCAGCAGTCGTAGCGGGGGGGGTCCAGATACGCAGTATTTT.

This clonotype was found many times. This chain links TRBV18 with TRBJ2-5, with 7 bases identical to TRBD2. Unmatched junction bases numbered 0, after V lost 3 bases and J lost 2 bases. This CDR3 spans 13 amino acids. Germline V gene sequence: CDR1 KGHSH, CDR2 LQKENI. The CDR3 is CASSPGGQETQYF. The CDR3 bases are TGTGCCAGCTCACCGGGAGGGCAAGAGACCCAGTACTTC.

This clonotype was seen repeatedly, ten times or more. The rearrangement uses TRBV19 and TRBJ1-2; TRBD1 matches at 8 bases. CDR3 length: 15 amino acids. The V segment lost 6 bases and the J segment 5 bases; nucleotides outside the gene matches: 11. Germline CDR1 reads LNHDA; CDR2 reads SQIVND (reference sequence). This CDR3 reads CASRKSGQENYGYTF. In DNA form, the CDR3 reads TGTGCCAGTAGGAAATCGGGACAGGAAAATTATGGCTACACCTTC.

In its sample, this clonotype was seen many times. Here the CDR3 reads CASSQDGRDSGSYEQYF. DNA of the CDR3: TGTGCCAGCAGCCAAGACGGCCGGGACAGTGGCTCCTACGAGCAGTACTTC. The chain uses TRBV4-2 and TRBJ2-7; 7 bases match TRBD1. From germline, CDR1 is LGHNA and CDR2 YNFKEQ. This CDR3 has 17 amino acids. V was pared by 0 bases and J by 0 bases, with 8 bases of the junction left unmatched.

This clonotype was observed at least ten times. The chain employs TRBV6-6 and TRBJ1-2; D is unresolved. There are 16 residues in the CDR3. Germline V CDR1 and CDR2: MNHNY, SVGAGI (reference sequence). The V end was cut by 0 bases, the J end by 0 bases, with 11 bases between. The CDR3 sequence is CASSYSDTEPNYGYTF. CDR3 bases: TGTGCCAGCAGTTACTCAGACACCGAACCTAACTATGGCTACACCTTC.

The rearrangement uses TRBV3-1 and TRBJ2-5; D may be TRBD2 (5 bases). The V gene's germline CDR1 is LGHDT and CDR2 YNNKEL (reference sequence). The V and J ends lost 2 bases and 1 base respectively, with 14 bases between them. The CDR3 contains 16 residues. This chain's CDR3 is CASSQRPAGLQETQYF. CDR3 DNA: TGTGCCAGCAGCCAAAGGCCCGCCGGACTCCAAGAGACCCAGTACTTC.

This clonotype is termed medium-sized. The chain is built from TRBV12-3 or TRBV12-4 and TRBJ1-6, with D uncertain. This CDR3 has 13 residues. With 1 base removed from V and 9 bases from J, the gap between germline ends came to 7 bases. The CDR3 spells CASSLGMGSPLHF. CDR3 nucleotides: TGTGCCAGCAGTTTAGGGATGGGTTCACCCCTCCACTTT.

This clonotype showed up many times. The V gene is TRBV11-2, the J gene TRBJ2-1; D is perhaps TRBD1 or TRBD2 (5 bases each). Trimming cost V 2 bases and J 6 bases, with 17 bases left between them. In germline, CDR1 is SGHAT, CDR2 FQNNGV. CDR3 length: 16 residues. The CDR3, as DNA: TGTGCCAGCAGCTTAACCGGGACCCCGGCGGGCAATGAGCAGTTCTTC. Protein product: CASSLTGTPAGNEQFF.

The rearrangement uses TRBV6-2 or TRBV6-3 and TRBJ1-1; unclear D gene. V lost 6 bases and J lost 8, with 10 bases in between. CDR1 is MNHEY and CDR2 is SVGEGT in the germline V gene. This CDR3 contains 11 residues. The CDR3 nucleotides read TGTGCCAGCAGCCGGACGGCGGAAGCTTTCTTT. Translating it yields CASSRTAEAFF.

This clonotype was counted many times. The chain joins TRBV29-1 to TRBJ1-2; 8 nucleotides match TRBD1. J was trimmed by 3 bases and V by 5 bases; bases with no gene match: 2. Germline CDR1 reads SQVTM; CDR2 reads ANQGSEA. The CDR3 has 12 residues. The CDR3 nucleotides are TGCAGCGTTCCGGACAGGGACTATGGCTACACCTTC. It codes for CSVPDRDYGYTF.

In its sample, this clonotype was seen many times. The CDR3 region has the DNA TGTGCCAGCAGCTTCCCCGGGCCATCCTACGAGCAGTACTTC. Translation: CASSFPGPSYEQYF. The J gene is TRBJ2-7, the V gene TRBV7-8; no definite D call. Trimming stripped 3 bases from V and 1 base from J, with 10 bases between. Germline V lookup: CDR1 SGHVS, CDR2 FQNEAQ. This CDR3 region has 14 residues.

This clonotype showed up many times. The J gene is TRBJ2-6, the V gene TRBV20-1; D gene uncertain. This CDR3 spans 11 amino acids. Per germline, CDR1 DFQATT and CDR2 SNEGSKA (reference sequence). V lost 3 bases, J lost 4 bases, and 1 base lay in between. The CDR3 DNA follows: TGCAGTGCTAGCGGGGCCAACGTCCTGACTTTC. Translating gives CSASGANVLTF.

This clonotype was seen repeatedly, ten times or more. Here the CDR3 reads CASSQEALVSEQYF. In DNA form, the CDR3 reads TGTGCCAGCAGCCAAGAAGCGCTAGTTAGCGAGCAGTACTTC. The gene calls are TRBV4-2 and TRBJ2-7; D is ambiguous. Germline V gene sequence: CDR1 LGHNA, CDR2 YNFKEQ. The CDR3 contains 14 residues. V was cut by 0 bases and J by 6 bases, with 12 bases left in between.

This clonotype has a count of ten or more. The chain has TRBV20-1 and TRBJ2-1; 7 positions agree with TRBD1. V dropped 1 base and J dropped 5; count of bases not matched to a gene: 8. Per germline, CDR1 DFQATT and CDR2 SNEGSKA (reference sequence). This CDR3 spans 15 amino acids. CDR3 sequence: CSARVGRGFNNEQFF. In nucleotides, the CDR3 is TGCAGTGCTAGAGTGGGCAGGGGGTTCAACAATGAGCAGTTCTTC.